One and the same sample provided the 30 T cell receptor beta chains below, sequenced in a study of blood T cell repertoires in COVID-19. The repertoire was sequenced with immunoSEQ multiplex PCR; TCRdb's copy has only in-frame clones and lacks some. The sample carries about 280,000 clones, around nine tenths recorded once. The specimen was peripheral blood. All receptors derive from a woman in her 30s with COVID-19, enrolled during active disease.

This chain uses TRBV12-5 with TRBJ1-2; D is possibly TRBD1 (6 bases). The CDR3 consists of 15 residues. The V gene's germline CDR1 is LGHNT and CDR2 FRNRAP. Trimming took off 6 bases at V and 4 bases at J, with 18 bases between the two ends. The chain's CDR3 is CASGGYPGQLYGYTF. In nucleotides, the CDR3 is TGTGCTAGTGGAGGTTACCCGGGACAACTCTATGGCTACACCTTC.

The V call is TRBV19, the J call TRBJ1-5; D is possibly TRBD1 (6 bases). CDR1 LNHDA and CDR2 SQIVND come from the germline V gene (reference sequence). Trimming cost V 7 bases and J 0 bases, with 13 bases left between them. This CDR3 is built from 15 residues. In DNA form, the CDR3 reads TGTGCCAGTAATTCAGGGGTCCTTAGCAATCAGCCCCAGCATTTT. This gives the protein CASNSGVLSNQPQHF.

This clone was seen more than once but under ten times. The chain carries TRBV21-1 and TRBJ1-1. TRBV21-1 is a documented pseudogene. The CDR3 length is 17 residues. CDR3 residues: CASSPKGGIVRNTEAFF. CDR3 sequence (DNA): TGTGCCAGCAGCCCCAAGGGAGGCATCGTAAGGAACACTGAAGCTTTCTTT.

The chain recombines TRBV10-2 with TRBJ1-5, with 8 bases lining up with TRBD1. The junction had 3 bases not matched to a gene; V was cut back by 2 bases and J by 0 bases. Germline V gives CDR1 WSHSY, CDR2 SAAADI. The CDR3 consists of 16 residues. CDR3 nucleotide sequence: TGCGCCAGCAGTGAGACGACAGGGGTTAGCAATCAGCCCCAGCATTTT. This gives the protein CASSETTGVSNQPQHF.

CDR3 residues: CASTLRLAGIGRQFF. DNA for the CDR3: TGTGCCAGTACCCTTCGACTAGCGGGGATAGGGCGTCAGTTCTTC. This rearrangement joins TRBV19 to TRBJ2-1; 11 nucleotides match TRBD2. V gave up 7 bases and J gave up 13 bases; unmatched junction bases: 15. CDR1 is LNHDA and CDR2 is SQIVND in the germline V gene (reference sequence). This CDR3 is 15 amino acids long.

This clone was picked up one time. The chain combines TRBV5-8 with TRBJ1-5; unclear D gene. Germline V lookup: CDR1 SGHTS, CDR2 YDEGEE. The CDR3 contains 13 residues. V lost 2 bases to trimming and J lost 9 bases, with 12 bases between them. As DNA, the CDR3 is TGTGCCAGCAGCTTCAACCGCGTTGCGCCCCAGCATTTT. This translates into CASSFNRVAPQHF. Combining the CDR3 with reference TRBV5-8 and TRBJ1-5 gives the whole variable domain EAGVTQSPTHLIKTRGQQATLRCSPISGHTSVYWYQQALGLGLQFLLWYDEGEERNRGNFPPRFSGRQFPNYSSELNVNALELEDSALYLCASSFNRVAPQHFGDGTRLSIL.

The chain couples TRBV18 to TRBJ2-1, with 7 positions matching TRBD2. Germline CDR1 reads KGHSH; CDR2 reads LQKENI. CDR3 length: 16 amino acids. Germline trimming cut 0 bases from V and 10 bases from J; bases unmatched to any gene: 12. In nucleotides, the CDR3 is TGTGCCAGCTCACCACCTCAGCGGGGCGAAGTGGGGGAGCAGTTCTTC. As protein: CASSPPQRGEVGEQFF.

Here the CDR3 DNA reads TGTGCCAGCACGAATCTAGGGACAGGGTACTATGGCTACACCTTC. This codes for CASTNLGTGYYGYTF. The V and J genes are TRBV3-1 (or the pseudogene TRBV3-2) and TRBJ1-2, with 9 nucleotides matching TRBD1. Germline V gene data show CDR1 as LGHDT and CDR2 as YNNKEL (reference sequence). CDR3 size: 15 residues. With V trimmed by 7 bases and J by 3 bases, 9 bases remained unmatched.

The chain recombines TRBV15 with TRBJ2-3; D is possibly TRBD1 (5 bases). Deletions cut 5 bases from V and 3 bases from J, with 18 bases between. The length of the CDR3 is 16 residues. From germline, CDR1 is LNHNV and CDR2 YYDKDF (reference sequence). Here the CDR3 DNA reads TGTGCCACCAGCGACCAGGGCTCAGGGTGGACAGATACGCAGTATTTT. It encodes CATSDQGSGWTDTQYF.

The V gene is TRBV4-1, the J gene TRBJ2-1; 7 bases agree with TRBD2. This CDR3 has 15 amino acids. Trimming removed 1 base from V and 1 base from J; junction bases left unmatched: 1. Germline CDR1 is MGHRA and CDR2 is YSYEKL. The CDR3 DNA reads TGCGCCAGCAGCCAAGGCGGGAGATCCTACAATGAGCAGTTCTTC. Translation: CASSQGGRSYNEQFF.

The V and J genes are TRBV6-1 and TRBJ1-1, with TRBD1 matching 8 bases. The trim removed 3 bases at V and 5 bases at J, leaving 2 bases unmatched. CDR1 is MNHNS, CDR2 SASEGT, per germline. The CDR3 sequence is 13 residues long. This CDR3 is CASSEDRVTEAFF. The CDR3 DNA follows: TGTGCCAGCAGTGAGGACAGGGTAACTGAAGCTTTCTTT.

The V call is TRBV19, the J call TRBJ1-2; 7 bases agree with TRBD1. The CDR3 spans 14 residues. Per germline, CDR1 LNHDA and CDR2 SQIVND (reference sequence). V lost 6 bases and J lost 2; bases outside the gene matches: 6. For the CDR3, the DNA is TGTGCCAGTAGCCGAGGGGACAGAAACTATGGCTACACCTTC. Its translation: CASSRGDRNYGYTF.

The genes are TRBV6-1 and TRBJ2-7; D unclear. Trimming removed 1 base from V and 5 bases from J, with 6 bases in between. CDR1 and CDR2 (germline): MNHNS, SASEGT. This CDR3 contains 12 residues. The CDR3 DNA sequence: TGTGCCAGCAGTGAAGTACTCCACGAGCAGTACTTC. Translation gives CASSEVLHEQYF.

The chain couples TRBV29-1 to TRBJ1-2; D gene unclear. This CDR3 comprises 19 residues. V was pared by 4 bases and J by 4 bases, with 31 bases between. CDR1 and CDR2 (germline): SQVTM, ANQGSEA. The CDR3: CSVGPPQHRETGGLYGYTF. CDR3 nucleotides: TGCAGCGTTGGCCCACCCCAACACCGGGAGACGGGAGGGCTCTATGGCTACACCTTC.

This clone showed up just a few times. The V and J genes are TRBV5-5 and TRBJ1-2; D may be TRBD1 (5 bases). V lost 3 bases to trimming and J lost 6 bases, with 12 bases between them. Germline V gene sequence: CDR1 SGHKS, CDR2 YYEKEE (reference sequence). There are 13 residues in the CDR3. Here the CDR3 reads CASSYGHGDGYTF. The CDR3 DNA reads TGTGCCAGCAGCTACGGACATGGTGATGGCTACACCTTC.

The rearrangement links TRBV3-1 (or the pseudogene TRBV3-2) to TRBJ2-7; 8 bases fit TRBD2. The ends lost 1 base at V and 0 bases at J; junction bases unmatched: 5. The CDR3 length is 16 residues. Germline V CDR1 and CDR2: LGHDT, YNNKEL (reference sequence). The CDR3 coding sequence is TGTGCCAGCAGCCAAGCGGGAGGGGTAGGCTCCTACGAGCAGTACTTC. Translated: CASSQAGGVGSYEQYF.

The V call is TRBV7-9, the J call TRBJ2-3; D perhaps matches TRBD1 (6 bases). Germline loops: CDR1 SEHNR, CDR2 FQNEAQ (reference sequence). V was cut by 2 bases and J by 6 bases, with 9 bases left in between. The CDR3 length is 13 residues. CDR3 loop: CASSLTGPDTQYF. CDR3 nucleotides: TGTGCCAGCAGCTTAACAGGGCCCGATACGCAGTATTTT.

This clone has just one count. The J gene is TRBJ2-7, the V gene TRBV29-1; 8 bases line up with TRBD2. After removal of 3 bases from V and 3 bases from J, the junction contained 7 bases not matched to a gene. CDR3 length: 14 residues. Germline V CDR1 and CDR2: SQVTM, ANQGSEA. The CDR3 spells CSVEPSAGGYEQYF. In DNA form, the CDR3 reads TGCAGCGTTGAGCCCTCGGCGGGGGGCTACGAGCAGTACTTC.

The chain uses TRBV19 and TRBJ1-2, with D possibly TRBD1 on 5 matching bases. The CDR3 is 16 residues long. V shed 7 bases and J shed 3 bases, with 21 bases lying between them. Germline V lookup: CDR1 LNHDA, CDR2 SQIVND (reference sequence). The chain's CDR3 is CASTYPTVGVDYGYTF. The CDR3 region has the DNA TGTGCCAGTACCTACCCAACGGTAGGGGTTGACTATGGCTACACCTTC.

The chain employs TRBV18 and TRBJ1-1, with D hard to call. With 2 bases removed from V and 2 bases from J, the gap between germline ends came to 9 bases. The CDR3 sequence is 14 residues long. From germline, CDR1 is KGHSH and CDR2 LQKENI. CDR3 nucleotide sequence: TGTGCCAGCTCACCAGGGCCCCCAAACACTGAAGCTTTCTTT. It specifies CASSPGPPNTEAFF.

The chain combines TRBV28 with TRBJ1-2, with D uncertain. CDR1 is MDHEN and CDR2 is SYDVKM in the germline V gene. Trimming pared 6 bases from V and 8 bases from J, leaving 10 bases between. The CDR3 is 11 residues long. DNA for the CDR3: TGTGCCAGCAGCACGACGAGGGGCTACACCTTC. This gives the protein CASSTTRGYTF.

The chain has TRBV2 and TRBJ1-2; D is uncertain. The CDR3 has 14 amino acids. The V and J ends lost 6 bases and 0 bases respectively, with 11 bases between them. Germline CDR1 and CDR2: SNHLY and FYNNEI. CDR3 nucleotide sequence: TGTGCCAGCAGCGGAGCCCAAGCTAACTATGGCTACACCTTC. Its protein product is CASSGAQANYGYTF. Full variable domain (rest looked up from reference TRBV2 and TRBJ1-2): EPEVTQTPSHQVTQMGQEVILRCVPISNHLYFYWYRQILGQKVEFLVSFYNNEISEKSEIFDDQFSVERPDGSNFTLKIRSTKLEDSAMYFCASSGAQANYGYTFGSGTRLTVV.

This chain connects TRBV7-9 to TRBJ1-1; D call uncertain. V was trimmed by 5 bases and J by 6 bases, leaving 10 bases between them. CDR3 length: 12 residues. Germline CDR1 SEHNR, CDR2 FQNEAQ (reference sequence). The CDR3: CASSPGWSEAFF. The CDR3, as DNA: TGTGCCAGCAGCCCCGGGTGGTCTGAAGCTTTCTTT.

This chain links TRBV5-6 with TRBJ2-7; no reliable D call. V lost 4 bases to trimming and J lost 2 bases, with 4 bases between them. Germline V gene lookup returns CDR1 SGHDT and CDR2 YYEEEE. The CDR3 totals 11 residues. CDR3 DNA sequence: TGTGCCAGCAGCAGCACCTACGAGCAGTACTTC. Protein sequence: CASSSTYEQYF.

The chain recombines TRBV10-3 with TRBJ1-3; the match to TRBD1 covers 7 bases. Germline CDR1 is ENHRY and CDR2 is SYGVKD. The CDR3 covers 12 residues. Trimming removed 11 bases from V and 4 bases from J; junction bases left unmatched: 5. CDR3 sequence (DNA): TGTGCCTTCGGGACAGACGGAAACACCATATATTTT. This codes for CAFGTDGNTIYF.

The rearrangement uses TRBV15 and TRBJ1-6; D is perhaps TRBD1 (6 bases). The CDR3 has 18 amino acids. Germline V gene lookup returns CDR1 LNHNV and CDR2 YYDKDF (reference sequence). The V end was cut by 5 bases, the J end by 5 bases, with 22 bases between. CDR3 DNA sequence: TGTGCCACCAGCCTACAGGGCGCCCTTCTGGAGGATAATTCACCCCTCCACTTT. It translates to CATSLQGALLEDNSPLHF.

The rearrangement joins TRBV10-3 to TRBJ2-7, with TRBD1 identical over 9 bases. This CDR3 region has 14 residues. V gave up 3 bases and J gave up 7 bases; unmatched junction bases: 7. From germline, CDR1 is ENHRY and CDR2 SYGVKD. CDR3 amino acids: CAISESAGQGEQYF. The CDR3 region has the DNA TGTGCCATCAGTGAATCAGCGGGACAGGGTGAGCAGTACTTC.

The chain carries TRBV2 and TRBJ2-2; possibly TRBD1 for D (5 bases). Germline CDR1 and CDR2: SNHLY and FYNNEI. V lost 6 bases and J lost 0, with 11 bases in between. This CDR3 is 15 amino acids long. The CDR3 DNA sequence: TGTGCCAGCAGCCCTGACAGATCGAACACCGGGGAGCTGTTTTTT. Its translation: CASSPDRSNTGELFF.

With respect to this clone: The sample carries other DNA sequences with the same CDR3. The chain carries TRBV19 and TRBJ2-7; D not certain. Germline V gene sequence: CDR1 LNHDA, CDR2 SQIVND (reference sequence). Trimming stripped 1 base from V and 3 bases from J, with 4 bases between. The CDR3 consists of 12 residues. CDR3 protein: CASSIVGYEQYF. The DNA of the CDR3 is TGTGCCAGTAGTATAGTCGGCTACGAGCAGTACTTC.

This clone was picked up a small number of times. The gene calls are TRBV20-1 and TRBJ2-4, with TRBD2 identical over 11 bases. Germline trimming cut 6 bases from V and 13 bases from J; bases unmatched to any gene: 5. This CDR3 comprises 11 residues. Germline CDR1 reads DFQATT; CDR2 reads SNEGSKA (reference sequence). CDR3 nucleotides: TGCAGTGCGTCTAGCGGGGGGTTACAGTACTTC. This gives the protein CSASSGGLQYF.